The 3 T cell receptor beta chains listed next were all sequenced from one sample in a study of blood T cell repertoires in COVID-19. Measured with immunoSEQ multiplex PCR; TCRdb has only the in-frame clones, and not every one. The sample holds around 340,000 clones; roughly 90% are singletons and the top ten take about 7.1%. The material sequenced was peripheral blood. The receptors here all came from a woman aged 60-70 years with COVID-19, enrolled during active disease.

This clone appeared many times. Other DNA sequences within the sample encode an identical CDR3. The chain joins TRBV4-3 to TRBJ2-6; TRBD1 matches at 7 bases. The germline gives CDR1 LGHNA, CDR2 YSLEER. The CDR3 length is 16 residues. Losses at the gene ends were 0 bases for V and 2 bases for J; bases not matched to a gene: 1. The CDR3 coding sequence is TGCGCCAGCAGCCAAGATCAGGGGGCTGGGGCCAACGTCCTGACTTTC. Amino acids: CASSQDQGAGANVLTF.

The rearrangement joins TRBV27 to TRBJ1-2; 8 bases are a match to TRBD1. Germline lookup yields CDR1 MNHEY and CDR2 SMNVEV (reference sequence). This CDR3 is built from 15 residues. V dropped 4 bases and J dropped 4; count of bases not matched to a gene: 8. In DNA, the CDR3 is TGTGCCAGCAGTTACGAAGGGACAGGATCCTATGGCTACACCTTC. Protein sequence: CASSYEGTGSYGYTF.

This chain joins TRBV6-6 and TRBJ1-5, with 10 bases identical to TRBD1. V gave up 6 bases and J gave up 3 bases; unmatched junction bases: 20. The germline V gene encodes CDR1 MNHNY and CDR2 SVGAGI (reference sequence). This CDR3 region has 20 residues. This chain's CDR3 is CASSYNPGTGDFYVNQPQHF. CDR3 bases: TGTGCCAGCAGCTACAATCCCGGGACAGGGGATTTTTATGTCAATCAGCCCCAGCATTTT.